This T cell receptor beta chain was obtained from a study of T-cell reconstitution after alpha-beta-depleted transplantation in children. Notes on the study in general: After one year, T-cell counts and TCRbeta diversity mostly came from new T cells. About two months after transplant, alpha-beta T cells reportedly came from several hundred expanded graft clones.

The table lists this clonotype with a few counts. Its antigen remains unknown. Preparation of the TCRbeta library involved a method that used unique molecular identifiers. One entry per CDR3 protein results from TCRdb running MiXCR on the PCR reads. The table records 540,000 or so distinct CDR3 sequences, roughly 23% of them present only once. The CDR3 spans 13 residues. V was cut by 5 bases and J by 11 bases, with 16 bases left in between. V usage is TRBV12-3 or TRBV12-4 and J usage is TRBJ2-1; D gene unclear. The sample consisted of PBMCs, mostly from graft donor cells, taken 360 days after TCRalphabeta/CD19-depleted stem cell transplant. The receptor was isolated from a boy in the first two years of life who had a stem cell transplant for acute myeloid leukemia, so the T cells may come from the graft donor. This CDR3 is CASSHSPGPQQFF. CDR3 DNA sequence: TGTGCCAGCAGTCACTCTCCGGGTCCCCAGCAGTTCTTC.